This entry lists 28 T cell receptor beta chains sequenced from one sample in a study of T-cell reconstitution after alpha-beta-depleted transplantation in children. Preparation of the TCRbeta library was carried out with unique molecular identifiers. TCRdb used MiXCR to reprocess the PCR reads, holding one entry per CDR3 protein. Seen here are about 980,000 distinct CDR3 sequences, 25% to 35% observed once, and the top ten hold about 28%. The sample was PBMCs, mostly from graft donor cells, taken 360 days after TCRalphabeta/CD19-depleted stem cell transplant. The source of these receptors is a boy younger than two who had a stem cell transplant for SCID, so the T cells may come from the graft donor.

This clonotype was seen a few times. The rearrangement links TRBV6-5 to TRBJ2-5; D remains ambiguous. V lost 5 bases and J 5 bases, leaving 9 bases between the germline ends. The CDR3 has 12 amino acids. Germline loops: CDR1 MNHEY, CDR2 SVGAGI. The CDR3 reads CASSRAVETQYF. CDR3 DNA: TGTGCCAGCAGTAGGGCTGTCGAGACCCAGTACTTC.

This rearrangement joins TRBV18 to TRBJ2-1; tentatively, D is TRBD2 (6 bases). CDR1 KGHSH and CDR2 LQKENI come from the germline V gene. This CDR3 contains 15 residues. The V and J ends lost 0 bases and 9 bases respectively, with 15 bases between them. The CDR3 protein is CASSPPRGVSSEQFF. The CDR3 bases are TGTGCCAGCTCACCACCTCGCGGGGTTAGTAGTGAGCAGTTCTTC. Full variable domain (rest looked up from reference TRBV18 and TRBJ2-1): NAGVMQNPRHLVRRRGQEARLRCSPMKGHSHVYWYRQLPEEGLKFMVYLQKENIIDESGMPKERFSAEFPKEGPSILRIQQVVRGDSAAYFCASSPPRGVSSEQFFGPGTRLTVL.

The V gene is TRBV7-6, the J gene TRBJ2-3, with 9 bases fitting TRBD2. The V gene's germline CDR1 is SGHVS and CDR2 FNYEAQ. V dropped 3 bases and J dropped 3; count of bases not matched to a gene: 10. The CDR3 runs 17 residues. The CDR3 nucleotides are TGTGCCAGCAGCTTCGCCGGGACTAGCATGAAAACAGATACGCAGTATTTT. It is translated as CASSFAGTSMKTDTQYF.

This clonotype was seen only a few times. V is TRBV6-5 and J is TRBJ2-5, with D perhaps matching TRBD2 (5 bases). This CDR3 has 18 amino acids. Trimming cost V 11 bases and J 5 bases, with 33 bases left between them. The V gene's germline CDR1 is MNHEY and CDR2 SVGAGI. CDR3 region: CADSEFWRCSNMGETQYF. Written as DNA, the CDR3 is TGTGCCGACTCGGAGTTTTGGAGGTGTAGCAATATGGGGGAGACCCAGTACTTC.

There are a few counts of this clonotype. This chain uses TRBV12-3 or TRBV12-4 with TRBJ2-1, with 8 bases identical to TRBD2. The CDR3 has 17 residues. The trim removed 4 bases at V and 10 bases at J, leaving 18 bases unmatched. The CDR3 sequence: CASSSDQRGPPSQEQFF. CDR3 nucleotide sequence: TGTGCCAGCAGTTCTGATCAGCGGGGGCCACCCTCCCAAGAGCAGTTCTTC.

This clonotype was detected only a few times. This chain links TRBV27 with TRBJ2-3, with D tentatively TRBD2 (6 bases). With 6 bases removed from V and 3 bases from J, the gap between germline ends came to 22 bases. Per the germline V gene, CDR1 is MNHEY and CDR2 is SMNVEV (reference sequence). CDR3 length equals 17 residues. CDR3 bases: TGTGCCAGCAGATCCCTCGGGGCGGGGATTCTAACAGATACGCAGTATTTT. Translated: CASRSLGAGILTDTQYF.

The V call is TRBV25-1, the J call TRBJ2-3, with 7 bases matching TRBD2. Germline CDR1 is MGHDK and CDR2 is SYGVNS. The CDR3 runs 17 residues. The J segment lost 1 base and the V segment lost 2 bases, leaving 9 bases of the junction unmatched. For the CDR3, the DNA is TGTGCCAGCAGTGAACCCATTGGGGCGGGGGGCACAGATACGCAGTATTTT. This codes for CASSEPIGAGGTDTQYF.

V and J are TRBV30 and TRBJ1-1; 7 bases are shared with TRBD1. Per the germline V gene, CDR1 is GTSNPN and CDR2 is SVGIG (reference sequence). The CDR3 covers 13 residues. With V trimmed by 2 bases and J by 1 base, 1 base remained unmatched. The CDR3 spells CAWSRTGNTEAFF. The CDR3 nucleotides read TGTGCCTGGAGTCGGACAGGGAACACTGAAGCTTTCTTT.

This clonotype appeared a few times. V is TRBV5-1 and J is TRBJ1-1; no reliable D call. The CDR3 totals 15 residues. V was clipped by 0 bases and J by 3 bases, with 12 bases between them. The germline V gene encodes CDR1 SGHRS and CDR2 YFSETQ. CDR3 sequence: CASSLVRGVYTEAFF. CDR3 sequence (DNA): TGCGCCAGCAGCTTGGTTCGGGGTGTGTACACTGAAGCTTTCTTT.

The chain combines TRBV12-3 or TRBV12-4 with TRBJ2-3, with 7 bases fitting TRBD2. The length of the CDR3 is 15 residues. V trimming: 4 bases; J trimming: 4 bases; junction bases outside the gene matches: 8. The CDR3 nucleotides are TGTGCCAGCAGTTCGGGACTACTCGGGGCAGATACGCAGTATTTT. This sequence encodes CASSSGLLGADTQYF.

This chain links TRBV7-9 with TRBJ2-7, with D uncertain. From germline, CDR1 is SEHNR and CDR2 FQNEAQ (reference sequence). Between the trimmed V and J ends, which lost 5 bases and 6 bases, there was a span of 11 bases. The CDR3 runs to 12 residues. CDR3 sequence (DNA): TGTGCCAGCAGCCGGCTGGTTGGCGAGCAGTACTTC. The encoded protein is CASSRLVGEQYF. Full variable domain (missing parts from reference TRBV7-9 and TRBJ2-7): DTGVSQNPRHKITKRGQNVTFRCDPISEHNRLYWYRQTLGQGPEFLTYFQNEAQLEKSRLLSDRFSAERPKGSFSTLEIQRTEQGDSAMYLCASSRLVGEQYFGPGTRLTVT.

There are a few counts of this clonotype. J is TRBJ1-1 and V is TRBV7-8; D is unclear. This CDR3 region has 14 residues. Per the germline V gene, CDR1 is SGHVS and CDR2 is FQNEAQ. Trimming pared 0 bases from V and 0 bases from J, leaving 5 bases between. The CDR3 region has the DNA TGTGCCAGCAGCTTAGCCCGAATGAACACTGAAGCTTTCTTT. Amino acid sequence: CASSLARMNTEAFF.

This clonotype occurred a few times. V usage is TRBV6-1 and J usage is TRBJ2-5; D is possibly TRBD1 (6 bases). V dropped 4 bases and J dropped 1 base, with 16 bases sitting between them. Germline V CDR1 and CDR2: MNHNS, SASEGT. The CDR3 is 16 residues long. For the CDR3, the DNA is TGTGCCAGCAGTGGGGGTACAGGGAACCCCCAAGAGACCCAGTACTTC. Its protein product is CASSGGTGNPQETQYF.

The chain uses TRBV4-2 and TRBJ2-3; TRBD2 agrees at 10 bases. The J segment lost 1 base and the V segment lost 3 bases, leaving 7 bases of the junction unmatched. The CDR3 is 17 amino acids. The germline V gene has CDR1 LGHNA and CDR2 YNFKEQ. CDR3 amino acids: CASSHASGGIRTDTQYF. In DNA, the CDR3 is TGTGCCAGCAGCCATGCTAGCGGGGGTATCCGCACAGATACGCAGTATTTT.

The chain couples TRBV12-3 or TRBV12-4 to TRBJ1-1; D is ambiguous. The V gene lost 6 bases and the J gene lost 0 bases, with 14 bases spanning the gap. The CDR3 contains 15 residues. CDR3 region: CASSPTGPLNTEAFF. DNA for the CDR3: TGTGCCAGCAGCCCGACGGGCCCTCTGAACACTGAAGCTTTCTTT.

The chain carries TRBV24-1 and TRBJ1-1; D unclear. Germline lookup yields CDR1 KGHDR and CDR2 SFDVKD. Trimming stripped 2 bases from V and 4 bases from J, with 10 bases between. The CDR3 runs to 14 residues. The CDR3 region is CATSDSGTPTEAFF. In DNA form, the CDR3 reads TGTGCCACCAGTGATTCAGGAACGCCCACTGAAGCTTTCTTT.

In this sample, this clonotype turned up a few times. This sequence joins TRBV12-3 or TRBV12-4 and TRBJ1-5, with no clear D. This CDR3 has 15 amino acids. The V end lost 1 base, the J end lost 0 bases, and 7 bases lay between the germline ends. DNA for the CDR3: TGTGCCAGCAGTTTAGGGCCCCATAGCAATCAGCCCCAGCATTTT. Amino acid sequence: CASSLGPHSNQPQHF.

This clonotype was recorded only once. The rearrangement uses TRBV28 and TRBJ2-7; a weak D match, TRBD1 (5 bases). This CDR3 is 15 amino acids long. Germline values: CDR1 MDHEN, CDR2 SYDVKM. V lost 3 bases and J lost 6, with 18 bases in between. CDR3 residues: CASSFPIGRASEQYF. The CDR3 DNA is TGTGCCAGCAGTTTCCCGATTGGCAGGGCAAGCGAGCAGTACTTC.

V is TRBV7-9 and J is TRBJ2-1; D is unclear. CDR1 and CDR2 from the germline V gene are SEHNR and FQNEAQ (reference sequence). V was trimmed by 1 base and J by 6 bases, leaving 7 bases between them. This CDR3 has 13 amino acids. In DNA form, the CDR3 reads TGTGCCAGCAGCTTAGTCGCACCCAATGAGCAGTTCTTC. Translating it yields CASSLVAPNEQFF.

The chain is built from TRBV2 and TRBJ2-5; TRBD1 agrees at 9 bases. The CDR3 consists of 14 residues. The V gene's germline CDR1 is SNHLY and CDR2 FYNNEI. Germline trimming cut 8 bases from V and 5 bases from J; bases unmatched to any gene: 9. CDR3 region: CASDRDRDLETQYF. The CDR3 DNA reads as TGTGCCAGCGACCGGGACAGGGATCTGGAGACCCAGTACTTC.

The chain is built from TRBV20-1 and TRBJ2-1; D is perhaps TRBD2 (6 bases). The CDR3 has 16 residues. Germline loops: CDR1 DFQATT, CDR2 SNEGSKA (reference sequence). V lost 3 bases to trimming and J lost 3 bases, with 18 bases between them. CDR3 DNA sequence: TGCAGTGCTAGTAAAGGGGCGGGGTCTATCTACAATGAGCAGTTCTTC. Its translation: CSASKGAGSIYNEQFF.

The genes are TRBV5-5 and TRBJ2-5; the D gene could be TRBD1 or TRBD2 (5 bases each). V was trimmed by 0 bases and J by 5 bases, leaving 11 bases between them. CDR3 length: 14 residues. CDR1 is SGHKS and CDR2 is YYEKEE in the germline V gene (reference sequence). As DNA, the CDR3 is TGTGCCAGCAGCTTGGTTATGGGGGTGGAGACCCAGTACTTC. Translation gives CASSLVMGVETQYF.

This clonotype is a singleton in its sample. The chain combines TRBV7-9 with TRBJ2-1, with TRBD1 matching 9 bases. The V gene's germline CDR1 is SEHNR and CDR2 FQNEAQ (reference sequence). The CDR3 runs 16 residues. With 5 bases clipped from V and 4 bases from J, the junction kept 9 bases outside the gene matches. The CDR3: CASSKYYRGPYNEQFF. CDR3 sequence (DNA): TGTGCCAGCAGCAAATATTACAGGGGGCCTTACAATGAGCAGTTCTTC.

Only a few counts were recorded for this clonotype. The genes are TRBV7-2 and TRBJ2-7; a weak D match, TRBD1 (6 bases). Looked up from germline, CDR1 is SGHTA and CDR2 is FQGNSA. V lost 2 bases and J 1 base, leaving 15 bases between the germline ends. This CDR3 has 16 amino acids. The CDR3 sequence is CASSLNRASRSYEQYF. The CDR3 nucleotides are TGTGCCAGCAGCTTAAACAGGGCATCTCGATCCTACGAGCAGTACTTC.

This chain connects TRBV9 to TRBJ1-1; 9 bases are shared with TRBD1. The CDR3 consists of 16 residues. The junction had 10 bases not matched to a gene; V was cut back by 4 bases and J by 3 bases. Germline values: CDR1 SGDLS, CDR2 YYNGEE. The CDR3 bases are TGTGCCAGCAGCCCCCCCACCGGGACAGGGTACACTGAAGCTTTCTTT. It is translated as CASSPPTGTGYTEAFF. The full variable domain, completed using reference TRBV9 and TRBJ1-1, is DSGVTQTPKHLITATGQRVTLRCSPRSGDLSVYWYQQSLDQGLQFLIQYYNGEERAKGNILERFSAQQFPDLHSELNLSSLELGDSALYFCASSPPTGTGYTEAFFGQGTRLTVV.

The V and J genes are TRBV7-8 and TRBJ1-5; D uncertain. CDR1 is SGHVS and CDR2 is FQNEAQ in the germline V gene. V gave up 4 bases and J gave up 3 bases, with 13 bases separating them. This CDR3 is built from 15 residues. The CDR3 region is CASSSQWTDNQPQHF. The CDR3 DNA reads TGTGCCAGCAGCTCACAATGGACCGACAATCAGCCCCAGCATTTT.

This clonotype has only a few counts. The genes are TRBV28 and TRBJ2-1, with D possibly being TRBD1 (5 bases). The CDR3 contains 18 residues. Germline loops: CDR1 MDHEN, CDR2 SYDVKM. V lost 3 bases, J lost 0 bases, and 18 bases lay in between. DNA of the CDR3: TGTGCCAGCAGTTTCAGGCAGGGAAAAGGAAGCTCCTACAATGAGCAGTTCTTC. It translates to CASSFRQGKGSSYNEQFF. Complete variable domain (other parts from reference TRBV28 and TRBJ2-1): DVKVTQSSRYLVKRTGEKVFLECVQDMDHENMFWYRQDPGLGLRLIYFSYDVKMKEKGDIPEGYSVSREKKERFSLILESASTNQTSMYLCASSFRQGKGSSYNEQFFGPGTRLTVL.

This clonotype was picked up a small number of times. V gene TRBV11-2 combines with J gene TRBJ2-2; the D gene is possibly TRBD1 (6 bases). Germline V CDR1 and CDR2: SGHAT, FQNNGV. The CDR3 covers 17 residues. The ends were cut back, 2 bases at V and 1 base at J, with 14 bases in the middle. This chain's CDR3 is CASSLSVQGRNTGELFF. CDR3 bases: TGTGCCAGCAGCTTATCCGTACAGGGAAGGAACACCGGGGAGCTGTTTTTT.